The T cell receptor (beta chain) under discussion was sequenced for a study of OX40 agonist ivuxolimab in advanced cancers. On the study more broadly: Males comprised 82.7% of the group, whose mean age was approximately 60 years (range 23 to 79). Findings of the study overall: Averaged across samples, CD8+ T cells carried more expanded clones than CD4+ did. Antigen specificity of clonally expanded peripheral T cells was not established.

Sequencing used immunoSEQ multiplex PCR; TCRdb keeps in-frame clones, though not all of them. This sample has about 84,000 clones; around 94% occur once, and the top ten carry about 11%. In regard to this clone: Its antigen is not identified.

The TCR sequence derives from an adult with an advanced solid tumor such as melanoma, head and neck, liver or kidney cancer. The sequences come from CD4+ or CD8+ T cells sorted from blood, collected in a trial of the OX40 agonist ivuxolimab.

CDR3 sequence: CASSQDGGGGIEKLFF. In nucleotides, the CDR3 is TGCGCCAGCAGCCAAGATGGAGGGGGCGGGATTGAAAAACTGTTTTTT. The J gene is TRBJ1-4, the V gene TRBV4-3; 7 nucleotides agree with TRBD1. The CDR3 spans 16 residues. Looked up from germline, CDR1 is LGHNA and CDR2 is YSLEER. Unmatched junction bases numbered 8, after V lost 0 bases and J lost 7 bases.